These T cell receptor beta chains were read from a single sample in a study of blood T cell repertoires in COVID-19. The protocol was immunoSEQ multiplex PCR, while the TCRdb copy is restricted to in-frame clones and leaves out a portion. The sample lists under 250,000 clones, approximately 85% occurring once. Sequenced input: peripheral blood. The source is a middle-aged man with acute or convalescent COVID-19. CDR3s include the opening cysteine and the closing phenylalanine or tryptophan. A D gene is named only where the DNA matches it firmly. Clone sizes are given selectively: once, few, many, or a class where the clone is expanded.

>NA|NA|TRBJ1-1|TRBV5-6
CASSPPQGWTEAFF
TGTGCCAGCAGCCCCCCCCAGGGATGGACTGAAGCTTTCTTT
>TRBD1|NA|TRBJ2-7|TRBV13
CASSPMGQGGYEQYF
TGTGCCAGCAGCCCAATGGGACAGGGAGGCTACGAGCAGTACTTC
>TRBD2|NA|TRBJ2-3|TRBV27
CASSRRAGLPHTDTQYF
TGTGCCAGCAGTCGAAGGGCGGGACTACCGCACACAGATACGCAGTATTTT
>NA|few|TRBJ1-2|TRBV5-4
CASSQGQRKSNYGYTF
TGTGCCAGCAGCCAAGGACAGCGGAAATCTAACTATGGCTACACCTTC
>NA|NA|TRBJ1-6|TRBV6-5
CASSSLVGALHF
TGTGCCAGCAGTTCCCTCGTAGGGGCCCTCCACTTT
>NA|NA|TRBJ1-2|TRBV6-1
CASSELDRVYGYTF
TGTGCCAGCAGTGAACTTGACAGAGTTTATGGCTACACCTTC
>NA|NA|TRBJ2-2|TRBV11-1
CASSLEAAADTGELFF
TGTGCCAGCAGCTTAGAAGCAGCCGCGGACACCGGGGAGCTGTTTTTT
>TRBD1|NA|TRBJ1-2|TRBV9
CASSATGGAGYGYTF
TGTGCCAGCAGCGCGACAGGGGGCGCTGGCTATGGCTACACCTTC
>TRBD1|NA|TRBJ1-5|TRBV19
CASSGQGRGNQPQHF
TGTGCCAGTAGTGGACAGGGGAGGGGCAATCAGCCCCAGCATTTT
>NA|NA|TRBJ2-7|TRBV7-9
CASSYNYEQYF
TGTGCCAGCAGCTACAACTACGAGCAGTACTTC
>TRBD1|NA|TRBJ1-3|TRBV19
CASSTTGTALSGNTIYF
TGTGCCAGTAGTACGACAGGGACCGCTCTGTCTGGAAACACCATATATTTT
>NA|NA|TRBJ2-1|TRBV7-9
CASSSIGLDNEQFF
TGTGCCAGCAGCTCCATCGGACTTGACAATGAGCAGTTCTTC
>TRBD1|NA|TRBJ1-6|TRBV10-3
CAISVTGTGLNSPLHF
TGTGCCATCAGTGTAACCGGGACAGGACTTAATTCACCCCTCCACTTT